This TCR beta chain originates from a study of radiotherapy plus CTLA-4 blockade in lung cancer. Background on the study: Objective response was observed in about 19% of patients, and disease control in roughly 30%. Study results and limitations: Early clone dynamics of blood T cells, plus interferon-beta, reportedly predicted response best. Blood TCR clones of tumor origin expanded after radiotherapy plus ipilimumab.

Repertoires were generated with immunoSEQ multiplex PCR, while TCRdb's copy carries only in-frame clones and drops some. This sample has tens of thousands of clones; approximately 79% occur once, and the top ten carry 20% to 30%. The CDR3 has 16 residues. The V and J ends lost 4 bases and 3 bases, in that order; junction bases with no gene match: 7. Germline V gives CDR1 SGHVT, CDR2 SQSDAQ. Those with chemo-refractory metastatic non-small-cell lung cancer were treated with focal radiation combined with CTLA-4 blockade using ipilimumab. About this clone: Its antigen is not identified.

This TCR came from a human donor with non-small cell lung cancer that progressed on radiotherapy plus ipilimumab. The V gene is TRBV7-4, the J gene TRBJ1-5; TRBD1 matches 9 bases. This material consisted of peripheral blood, taken from a patient treated with radiotherapy plus ipilimumab. As DNA, the CDR3 is TGTGCCAGCAGCTCCGGGACAGGGAACTACAATCAGCCCCAGCATTTT. Translated: CASSSGTGNYNQPQHF.